Below, 14 T cell receptor beta chains from the same sample are listed, as sequenced in a study of blood T cell repertoires in COVID-19. Some clones are missing from TCRdb's copy, which holds only in-frame ones; the method was immunoSEQ multiplex PCR. The data contain 100,000 to 150,000 clones, around 83% of them singletons. Material for sequencing was peripheral blood. These receptors were collected from a man aged 60 to 75 with acute or convalescent COVID-19.

The rearrangement joins TRBV19 to TRBJ2-2, with a possible D match to TRBD2 (5 bases). Germline lookup yields CDR1 LNHDA and CDR2 SQIVND (reference sequence). Trimming left V 6 bases short and J 8 bases short, with 22 bases between. The CDR3 extends over 16 amino acids. This CDR3 is CASRSGLGVLVGELFF. CDR3 DNA sequence: TGTGCCAGTAGATCCGGACTGGGTGTGTTAGTGGGGGAGCTGTTTTTT.

About this clone: The germline gene is not matched at one end of the junction; a read error may be the cause. This chain links TRBV30 with TRBJ1-1, with TRBD1 matching 10 bases. The CDR3 spans 13 residues. The germline V gene has CDR1 GTSNPN and CDR2 SVGIG (reference sequence). DNA of the CDR3: TGTGCCGGGAGCCGGGACAGGGGAACTGAAGCTTTCTTT. Translation gives CAGSRDRGTEAFF.

In its sample, this clone was seen once. The CDR3 here is CAWNPGSFDEQYF. CDR3 nucleotides: TGTGCCTGGAACCCAGGCTCCTTCGACGAGCAGTACTTC. The chain combines TRBV30 with TRBJ2-7; D gene uncertain. The CDR3 covers 13 residues. Trimming removed 4 bases from V and 5 bases from J, with 15 bases in between. Per the germline V gene, CDR1 is GTSNPN and CDR2 is SVGIG (reference sequence).

The chain recombines TRBV6-5 with TRBJ1-2; TRBD1 matches 8 bases. Trimming at V came to 3 bases and at J to 4 bases, leaving 7 bases not matched to a gene. The CDR3 covers 15 residues. Germline CDR1 and CDR2: MNHEY and SVGAGI. The DNA for the CDR3 is TGTGCCAGCAGTTATACAACGGGACAGGCCTATGGCTACACCTTC. Translated, it gives CASSYTTGQAYGYTF.

The chain joins TRBV30 to TRBJ1-5; 7 bases map to TRBD1. Germline V lookup: CDR1 GTSNPN, CDR2 SVGIG (reference sequence). Germline trimming cut 3 bases from V and 4 bases from J; bases unmatched to any gene: 9. The CDR3 has 15 residues. The CDR3 bases are TGTGCCTGGAGCCCGGGACAGACTCTTAATCAGCCCCAGCATTTT. It is translated as CAWSPGQTLNQPQHF.

As for this clone: This specimen includes other DNA sequences encoding the same CDR3. CDR3: CASSPDRAYGYTF. CDR3 nucleotides: TGCGCCAGCAGCCCCGACAGGGCCTATGGCTACACCTTC. This sequence joins TRBV10-2 and TRBJ1-2, with 7 bases that match TRBD1. With 6 bases clipped from V and 4 bases from J, the junction kept 5 bases outside the gene matches. Per the germline V gene, CDR1 is WSHSY and CDR2 is SAAADI. This CDR3 is built from 13 residues.

CDR3 sequence: CASSPPGTGVEQFF. CDR3 nucleotide sequence: TGTGCCAGCTCACCTCCGGGGACAGGGGTTGAGCAGTTCTTC. The rearrangement joins TRBV18 to TRBJ2-1, with 10 bases matching TRBD1. J lost 9 bases, V lost 3 bases, and 5 bases had no gene match. This CDR3 is built from 14 residues. Germline CDR1 is KGHSH and CDR2 is LQKENI.

The V gene is TRBV2, the J gene TRBJ1-3; no reliable D call. Trimming pared 3 bases from V and 4 bases from J, leaving 4 bases between. This CDR3 contains 12 residues. Looked up from germline, CDR1 is SNHLY and CDR2 is FYNNEI. The CDR3 reads CASSESGNTIYF. The CDR3 DNA is TGTGCCAGCAGTGAGAGCGGAAACACCATATATTTT.

The gene calls are TRBV11-3 and TRBJ2-1; a weak D match, TRBD2 (6 bases). Trimming left V 0 bases short and J 7 bases short, with 7 bases between. Germline CDR1 and CDR2: SGHNT and YENEEA. This CDR3 region has 13 residues. The CDR3 protein is CASSLDRGNEQFF. CDR3 DNA sequence: TGTGCCAGCAGCTTAGACCGGGGGAATGAGCAGTTCTTC.

The CDR3 here is CASSQDQRDEQFF. The CDR3 nucleotides read TGTGCCAGCAGCCAAGACCAACGGGATGAGCAGTTCTTC. This rearrangement joins TRBV3-1 (or the pseudogene TRBV3-2) to TRBJ2-1; D is undetermined. Trimming took off 0 bases at V and 8 bases at J, with 8 bases between the two ends. The CDR3 loop spans 13 amino acids. Germline assignment: CDR1 LGHDT and CDR2 YNNKEL (reference sequence).

The rearrangement joins TRBV6-5 to TRBJ2-1, with 8 bases lining up with TRBD2. The CDR3 covers 13 residues. The germline CDR1 and CDR2 sequences are MNHEY and SVGAGI. The J segment lost 9 bases and the V segment lost 10 bases, leaving 11 bases of the junction unmatched. CDR3 in amino acids: CATRLGLVAEQFF. The DNA for the CDR3 is TGTGCCACCAGACTGGGACTAGTAGCTGAGCAGTTCTTC.

V and J are TRBV12-1 and TRBJ2-7; the table's D call of TRBD2 was not tested on the DNA. TRBV12-1 is tagged as a pseudogene. The length of the CDR3 is 15 residues. The CDR3 here is CASSGSGRAPYEQYF. CDR3 DNA: TGTGCCAGCAGCGGGAGCGGGAGGGCCCCCTACGAGCAGTACTTC.

As to this clone: Other DNA sequences of this sample code for an identical CDR3. The chain recombines TRBV7-3 with TRBJ1-2; 10 nucleotides line up with TRBD1. Trimming cost V 4 bases and J 8 bases; bases outside gene matches: 4. This CDR3 is built from 13 residues. Germline CDR1 and CDR2: SGHTA and FQGTGA. CDR3 sequence reads: CASSSGQGYGYTF. Written as DNA, the CDR3 is TGTGCCAGCAGCTCGGGACAGGGGTACGGCTACACCTTC.

About this clone: A read error may produce the germline difference seen at one junction end. The chain combines TRBV2 with TRBJ1-2; TRBD1 agrees at 8 bases. This CDR3 is 13 amino acids long. Germline V gene data show CDR1 as SNHLY and CDR2 as FYNNEI. The CDR3 DNA reads as TGTGCCAGCAGCATTACAGGGGGAGCGGTCGTCTGCTTC. It specifies CASSITGGAVVCF.